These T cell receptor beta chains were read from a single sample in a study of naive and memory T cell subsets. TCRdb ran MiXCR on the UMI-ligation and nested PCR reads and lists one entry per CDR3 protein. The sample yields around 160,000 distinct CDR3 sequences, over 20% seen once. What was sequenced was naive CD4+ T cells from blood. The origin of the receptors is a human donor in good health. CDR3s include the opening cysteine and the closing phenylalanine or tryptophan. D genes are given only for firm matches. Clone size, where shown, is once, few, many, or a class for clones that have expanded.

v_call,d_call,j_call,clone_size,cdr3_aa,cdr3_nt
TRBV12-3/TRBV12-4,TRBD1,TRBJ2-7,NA,CASSETGAGSYEQYF,TGTGCCAGCAGCGAGACAGGGGCGGGCTCCTACGAGCAGTACTTC
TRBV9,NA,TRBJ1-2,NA,CASNGGGNYGYTF,TGTGCCAGCAACGGTGGAGGTAACTATGGCTACACCTTC
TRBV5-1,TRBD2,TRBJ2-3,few,CASSLVASGSGTDTQYF,TGCGCCAGCAGCTTGGTTGCTAGCGGGAGCGGCACAGATACGCAGTATTTT
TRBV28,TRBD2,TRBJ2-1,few,CASSSPSTSGRTNEQFF,TGTGCCAGCAGTTCCCCTTCGACTAGCGGGAGGACAAATGAGCAGTTCTTC
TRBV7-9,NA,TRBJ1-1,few,CASSLKNTEAFF,TGTGCCAGCAGCTTGAAGAACACTGAAGCTTTCTTT
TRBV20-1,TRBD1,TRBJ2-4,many,CSAKQGELAKNIQYF,TGCAGTGCTAAGCAGGGGGAGTTAGCCAAAAACATTCAGTACTTC
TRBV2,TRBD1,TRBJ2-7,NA,CTSRKESSDGTGLYEQYF,TGTACCAGCAGGAAAGAATCATCAGACGGGACAGGGCTCTACGAGCAGTACTTC
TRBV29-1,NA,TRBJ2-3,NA,CSVEVRVTDTQYF,TGCAGCGTTGAGGTGCGGGTTACAGATACGCAGTATTTT
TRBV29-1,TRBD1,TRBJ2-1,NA,CSGSVGTGGLYEQFF,TGCAGCGGCAGCGTCGGGACAGGGGGTTTGTATGAGCAGTTCTTC
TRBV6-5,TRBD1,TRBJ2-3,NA,CASSYSRTGLGTDTQYF,TGTGCCAGCAGTTACTCAAGGACAGGGCTTGGCACAGATACGCAGTATTTT
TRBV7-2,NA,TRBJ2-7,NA,CASSLGQRYEQYF,TGTGCCAGCAGCCTAGGACAACGCTACGAGCAGTACTTC
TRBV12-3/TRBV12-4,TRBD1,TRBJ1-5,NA,CASRQGAAGNQPQHF,TGTGCCAGCAGACAGGGGGCTGCGGGCAATCAGCCCCAGCATTTT
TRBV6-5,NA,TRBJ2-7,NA,CASTFARLSSYEQYF,TGTGCCAGCACTTTTGCGCGCCTAAGCTCCTACGAGCAGTACTTC
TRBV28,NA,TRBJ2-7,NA,CASSLKFDLFRVGDYEQYF,TGTGCCAGCAGTTTAAAGTTCGATCTGTTTAGGGTTGGCGACTACGAGCAGTACTTC
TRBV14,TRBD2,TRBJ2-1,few,CASSATLGLAGMSSYNEQFF,TGTGCCAGCAGCGCTACCTTAGGACTAGCGGGAATGAGCTCCTACAATGAGCAGTTCTTC
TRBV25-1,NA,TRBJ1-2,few,CASSEYHYGYTF,TGTGCCAGCAGTGAATATCACTATGGCTACACCTTC
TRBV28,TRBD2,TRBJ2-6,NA,CASSGNLAGGLTRPGANVLTF,TGTGCCAGCAGCGGAAACCTAGCGGGAGGGCTGACACGCCCTGGGGCCAACGTCCTGACTTTC
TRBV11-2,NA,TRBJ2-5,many,CASEGRETQYF,TGTGCCAGCGAGGGGCGGGAGACCCAGTACTTC
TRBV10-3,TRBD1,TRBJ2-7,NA,CAISESLGQGASYEQYF,TGTGCCATCAGTGAGTCGTTAGGGCAGGGGGCTTCCTACGAGCAGTACTTC
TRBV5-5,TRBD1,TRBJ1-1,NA,CASSFRTGAVYTEAFF,TGTGCCAGCAGCTTTAGGACAGGGGCGGTATACACTGAAGCTTTCTTT
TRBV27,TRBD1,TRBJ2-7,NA,CASSGTGPYEQYF,TGTGCCAGCAGTGGGACAGGGCCCTACGAGCAGTACTTC
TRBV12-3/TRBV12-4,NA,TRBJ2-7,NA,CASSLLANSRDEQYF,TGTGCCAGCAGTTTACTAGCGAATTCGAGGGACGAGCAGTACTTC
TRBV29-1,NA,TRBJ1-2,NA,CSVRTETNYGYTF,TGCAGCGTCAGGACAGAAACTAACTATGGCTACACCTTC
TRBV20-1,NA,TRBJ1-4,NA,CSASQSLPNEKLFF,TGCAGTGCTAGTCAGTCCCTCCCTAATGAAAAACTGTTTTTT
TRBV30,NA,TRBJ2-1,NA,CAWTAHYNEQFF,TGTGCCTGGACAGCCCACTACAATGAGCAGTTCTTC
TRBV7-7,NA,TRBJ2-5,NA,CASSLDPGDSETQYF,TGTGCTAGCAGCTTAGACCCAGGGGACTCGGAGACCCAGTACTTC
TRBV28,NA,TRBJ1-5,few,CASSSPGTARNQPQHF,TGTGCCAGCAGTTCTCCCGGGACCGCGAGGAATCAGCCCCAGCATTTT
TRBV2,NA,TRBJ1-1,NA,CASSPGLPLTEAFF,TGTGCCAGCAGCCCCGGGTTGCCCCTCACTGAAGCTTTCTTT
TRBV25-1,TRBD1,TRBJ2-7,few,CASSDPGTGGREQYF,TGTGCCAGCAGTGACCCCGGGACAGGGGGCCGCGAGCAGTACTTC
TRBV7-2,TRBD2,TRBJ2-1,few,CASSFVLAGSMRVDEQFF,TGTGCCAGCAGCTTTGTCCTAGCGGGATCAATGCGGGTCGATGAGCAGTTCTTC
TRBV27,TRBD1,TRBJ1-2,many,CASSLSSGGGYGYTF,TGTGCCAGCAGTTTATCGTCAGGGGGCGGCTATGGCTACACCTTC
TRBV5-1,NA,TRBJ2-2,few,CASSHIGGELFF,TGCGCCAGCAGCCATATAGGAGGGGAGCTGTTTTTT
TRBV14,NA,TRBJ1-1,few,CASSQAWARRTEAFF,TGTGCCAGCAGCCAAGCTTGGGCCAGGAGAACTGAAGCTTTCTTT
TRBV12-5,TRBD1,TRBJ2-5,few,CASADRGRETQYF,TGTGCTAGTGCTGATAGGGGGCGAGAGACCCAGTACTTC
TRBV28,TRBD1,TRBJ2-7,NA,CASSLQGHEQYF,TGTGCCAGCAGTCTACAGGGGCACGAGCAGTACTTC
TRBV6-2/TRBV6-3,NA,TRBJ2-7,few,CASKAFGAESSYEQYF,TGTGCCAGCAAGGCCTTTGGGGCAGAGAGCTCCTACGAGCAGTACTTC
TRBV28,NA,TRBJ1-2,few,CASSLGTEGLSIYGYTF,TGTGCCAGCAGTTTAGGGACGGAGGGATTAAGCATTTATGGCTACACCTTC
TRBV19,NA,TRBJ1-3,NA,CASSIDRFGGSGNTIYF,TGTGCCAGTAGTATAGATCGTTTCGGCGGCTCTGGAAACACCATATATTTT
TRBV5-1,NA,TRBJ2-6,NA,CASSSGRTSGANVLTF,TGCGCCAGCAGCTCCGGACGGACCTCTGGGGCCAACGTCCTGACTTTC
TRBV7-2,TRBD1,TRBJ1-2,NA,CASSFRQGEGYGYTF,TGTGCCAGCAGCTTTCGACAGGGGGAAGGGTATGGCTACACCTTC
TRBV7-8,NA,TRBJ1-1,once,CASSLYYQSEAFF,TGTGCCAGCAGCTTATATTACCAAAGTGAAGCTTTCTTT
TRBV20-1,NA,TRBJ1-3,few,CSALRSGNTIYF,TGCAGTGCTTTAAGGTCTGGAAACACCATATATTTT